What follows is one TCR beta chain and its context. This clone was recorded at least ten times. It lacks a known antigen. The CDR3 goes on 3 residues after the read ends, and that part is filled in from the germline J gene. This sample is drawn from a study of T cell clonality in common variable immunodeficiency (dated by TCRdb to the mid-2010s). What the authors observed across the whole study: TCRbeta clonality was higher in CVID subjects than in healthy controls (t-test p = 0.018), and the increase was most characteristic of about a third of subjects. Correlations between repertoire features and clinical complications were limited by patient heterogeneity within the CVID cohort. Healthy controls shared more TCRbeta clones with each other than CVID subjects shared among themselves (p < 0.0001). It was noted by the authors that sequencing of the repertoires of T cell subpopulations would be needed to clarify the cause of the increased clonality in CVID. CVID TCRbeta sequences reportedly showed fewer deletions and N-nucleotide insertions and lacked highly modified clones with 13 or more V deletions. Even though DNA input was the same, control samples had an average of about 89,000 unique sequences each, compared with roughly 34,000 in CVID samples.

Equivalent amounts of genomic DNA from CVID and control samples were used as sequencing input. For every sample, a 60 bp segment covering the rearranged TCRbeta CDR3 region was amplified and then sequenced. The immunoSEQ assay, a bias-corrected multiplex PCR combined with high-throughput sequencing, was used for TCRbeta amplification. The study's own analysis went as follows. Every unique nucleotide sequence was considered a clone and was annotated with V, D and J genes, copy number and frequency. Sequences were labeled productive if in frame, and non-productive if out of frame or containing stop codons. As previously described, clonality was calculated on the basis of Shannon's entropy. The predicted amino acid sequences of productive clones were used to derive the mean CDR3 Kyte-Doolittle hydropathy. The R hclust function was used to hierarchically cluster scaled V gene usage with Manhattan distance and complete linkage. Sharing of clones by CDR3 amino acid sequence was evaluated through resampling of 12 repertoires per group over 100 rounds. The repertoires were screened for about 70 published EBV-specific TCRbeta sequences and fewer than 300 published CMV-specific TCRbeta sequences. Analysis left out a couple of CVID samples that produced under 10,000 sequences, so 35 to 50 CVID repertoires remained. This immuneACCESS table, as held by TCRdb, lists in-frame sequences with V and J called but not all clones. Of the missing ones, under half trace to an unresolved V gene in checked studies; the others have no known cause. The V and J calls and clone size were taken over from that table, and D and trimming were inferred from the DNA. The sample counts roughly 34,000 clones, each observed more than once. Jointly, the top ten make up 5.5% to 7% of the sample.

CDR1 and CDR2 are drawn from the germline V gene (reference sequence): GTSNPN, SVGIG. From the cysteine through the phenylalanine, the CDR3 covers 13 amino acids. Sequencing covers 30 bases of the CDR3, shown here with the frame starting at base 1. Between the V and J ends, shortened by 2 bases and 6 bases respectively, the junction contains 13 bases. Standard criteria, namely reduction of serum IgG, IgA and/or IgM below the normal range together with specific antibody deficiency, were applied for the diagnosis of CVID. There were some 42 subjects in the CVID group (around 30 male and roughly 15 female), ranging in age from about 9 to 65 years, with a mean age of around 39. Most of the CVID patients and most of the healthy controls were of Caucasian heritage. Replacement immunoglobulin therapy had been administered to all CVID subjects for at least one year at the time of study participation. At the time of blood collection, no CVID subject was ill or was being treated with immunomodulatory or immunosuppressive medication. Heparinized peripheral whole blood samples of roughly 5 to 8.5 ml were obtained from each donor. TCRbeta CDR3 repertoires were sequenced from genomic DNA of adults with common variable immune deficiency (CVID) and healthy adult controls. Diluted blood was density-centrifuged over Hypaque 1077 or Ficoll-Paque to isolate peripheral blood mononuclear cells. Genomic DNA was extracted from unsorted mononuclear cells by Qiagen column purification or by a centrifugation-based method.

The clonotype was recovered from a human donor with common variable immunodeficiency. The sample comprised peripheral blood mononuclear cells. The rearranged chain carries TRBV30 and TRBJ1-2; the D gene is perhaps TRBD1, from 5 matching bases. Partial CDR3 DNA: TGTGCCTGGAGTTGGGGCAGGAACGATGGC. This is translated as CAWSWGRNDG. The entire CDR3 protein reads CAWSWGRNDGYTF. Reference TRBV30 and TRBJ1-2 proteins supply the regions before and after the CDR3; the full variable domain is: SQTIHQWPATLVQPVGSPLSLECTVEGTSNPNLYWYRQAAGRGLQLLFYSVGIGQISSEVPQNLSASRPQDRQFILSSKKLLLSDSGFYLCAWSWGRNDGYTFGSGTRLTVV.